The entry below gives a single T cell receptor (beta chain) sequence along with its context. Its antigen has not been determined. Base qualities are not recorded, but no much larger clone differs from it by a single base. Ends trimmed: V by 4 bases, J by 4 bases; bases unmatched to a gene: 7. CDR1 and CDR2, looked up from the germline V gene, are SGHRS and YFSETQ. Measured from the cysteine to the phenylalanine, the CDR3 is 15 residues long. Only the CDR3 DNA stays, 45 bases, in frame from base 1. The cohort consisted of hundreds of healthy bone marrow donors. All cohort members were sampled while nominally healthy, although unrecorded immune exposures were likely present. The donor was CMV seropositive and was included in the group of 250 to 300 seropositive cohort members. A peripheral blood sample was provided by each donor, and peripheral blood mononuclear cells were used for TCR beta sequencing. Genomic DNA was extracted from the blood cell samples with the Qiagen DNeasy Blood Extraction Kit.

The library came from the immunoSEQ multiplex PCR assay. The multiplex PCR relied on a mix of 60 forward primers for TCR Vbeta segments and 13 reverse primers for TCR Jbeta segments. Amplification of the CDR3 region of rearranged TCR beta genes was performed with a multiplex PCR assay on genomic DNA. The Illumina HiSeq System was used to sequence the amplified TCR beta libraries as 87-base-pair reads. On the study's bioinformatics: Across the 500 to 750 repertoires, a later analysis counted some 81 million unique TCR beta chains, roughly 11 million of which were shared by at least two donors. Raw reads were error-corrected and collapsed into unique sequences by a nearest-neighbor algorithm in which closely related sequences were merged to remove PCR and sequencing errors. Alignment of CDR3 sequences to IMGT reference sequences was used to assign V, D and J gene segments. For a sequence to be retained, a match of at least six nucleotides to both a V gene segment and a J gene segment was required. A rearrangement was called productive if the CDR3 had no stop codons and remained in frame with V and J, and every other rearrangement was called non-productive. CDR3 was defined by IMGT convention, running from the second conserved V-encoded cysteine to the conserved J-encoded phenylalanine. The earlier analysis of 587 of the donors excluded sequences that lacked an unambiguous match to a single V gene segment. In an earlier analysis of 450 to 750 of the donors, a V segment was called functional when productive rearrangements were above 56.7%, and segregating when the standard deviation between donors exceeded 5%. A statistical classification framework was developed to diagnose cytomegalovirus status using the catalog of TCR beta chain sequences. In a later analysis, V and J genes were assigned by comparing TCR nucleotide sequences against IMGT/GENE-DB human TR gene sequences. In a later analysis, CDR3 sequences and most-parsimonious VDJ recombination scenarios were assigned using the TCRdist pipeline. In a later analysis, each TCR beta chain was defined by its CDR3 amino acid sequence together with its V-gene family, and reads without a unique V-gene family were excluded. A later analysis removed roughly 590 highly shared, low-generation-probability nucleotide sequences to deal with suspected cross-contamination and a sequencing artifact. In a later analysis, a clonal expansion index for each public chain was calculated from normalized within-repertoire ranks of inferred template counts. In a later analysis, generation probabilities were computed using a VDJ recombination model fitted to out-of-frame rearrangements, and the results were checked against IGoR. In a later analysis, TCR-TCR, TCR-HLA and TCR-CMV co-occurrence was scored with hypergeometric tests, and a repertoire-size bias correction was applied to TCR pairs. To estimate false discovery rates, a later analysis permuted the HLA or CMV assignments 20 times. A later analysis grouped co-occurring TCRs with DBSCAN, adding TCRdist sequence similarity when clustering within HLA-allele-positive subsets. Repertoires with fewer than 30,000 or more than 120,000 public chains, plus five repertoires with anomalous nucleotide sharing, were excluded from co-occurrence clustering. TCRdb stores this immuneACCESS table with in-frame sequences only. Part of the clones is absent; in the studies checked, under half of the shortfall reflects unresolved V genes, and no reason is known for the rest. V and J calls and clone size follow that table, whereas D and trimming were derived from the DNA. In all, the sample holds 200,000 to 250,000 clones, and around 80% of those were seen once. Around 2.9% of the sample goes to the ten largest clones.

The entry originates in a study of cytomegalovirus exposure and HLA in healthy donors (dated by TCRdb to the late 2010s). Notes on the research overall: According to an earlier analysis of a few hundred of the donors, 150 million to 200 million T cells yielded 95 million to 140 million unique TCR beta sequences and about 300 Gb of sequence data. Four or five DR-DQ haplotypes were handled as single units for association and clustering, since linkage in the cohort was strong. Every repertoire in the discovery cohort had been generated on one and the same sequencing platform. An earlier analysis of around 580 of the donors used high-throughput TCR beta sequencing to judge whether each TCR beta V gene segment behaved as functional or pseudogenic. HLA typing included class I and class II loci at four-digit resolution. Using immunosequencing, the study profiled T cell repertoires from roughly 650 subjects and related those repertoires to cytomegalovirus serostatus. In the later analysis, no new phenotypic data were used to find candidate immune exposures; instead, reliance was placed on TCR beta sequences and their occurrence across donors. Among roughly 370 genotyped donors of the cohort, an average of approximately 250,000 unique TCR beta nucleotide sequences were sequenced per donor, roughly 18% of them non-productive. High-throughput TCR immunosequencing, statistical association of individual TCRs with disease status, and machine learning were combined to predict cytomegalovirus infection status. Typing coverage varied by locus: roughly 629-630 donors for A, B, C, DRB1 and DQB1; approximately 500 for DQA1; more than 600 for DPA1; 450 to 480 for DPB1. To study patterns of TCR occurrence, a later analysis re-analyzed previously published TCR beta repertoires from 700 or so donors and added high-resolution HLA genotyping. About 280 gigabases of sequencing data and approximately 84 million unique TCR sequences were included in an early release covering roughly 700 HLA-typed donors. Donor age, sex, ethnicity and CMV serostatus were collected together with the repertoire data. Of the roughly 400 genotyped donors, 75% to 85% were placed in the genetic ancestry cluster associated with self-reported Caucasian donors. Along with the roughly 700-subject first cohort, a separate validation cohort of over a hundred different subjects was used. A later genetic analysis used genome-wide SNP genotypes for about 60% of the 666 donors, treating that subset as a discovery cohort. The aim of the study was to test whether cataloging public T cell receptors could identify signatures of past pathogen exposure.

General findings and caveats noted by the study authors: In a later analysis, TCR association rates were found to vary across HLA loci, with the most associated TCRs seen for DRB1 alleles and the fewest for HLA-C alleles. In both the original and validation cohorts, the classifier was reported to diagnose cytomegalovirus status with high specificity and sensitivity. Immune exposure information for the cohort was limited to CMV serostatus. Most CMV-associated TCR beta chains appeared to be HLA-restricted in a later analysis, and the HLA associations seemed to be driven largely by CMV exposure. A group of highly shared sequence variants was considered likely to be a technical artifact of the sequencing pipeline. In this cohort, only TCR beta chains were sequenced, and detectable features were limited by the absence of alpha or paired-chain data. Several of the top co-occurrence clusters appeared to be linked to parvovirus B19, influenza, CMV and Epstein-Barr virus, according to a later analysis. In a later analysis, HLA-associated TCR beta chains were found to be more clonally expanded and to have lower generation probabilities than equally common non-associated chains. Because counts were too low, 15 to 20 rarely observed V segments, including chromosome 9 orphons, were excluded from the earlier analysis of several hundred of the donors. Sequencing depth was assumed to be roughly uniform across donors in the presence/absence analyses, though that assumption may not hold. According to the authors, the approach could potentially be generalized to other disease states and immunological phenotypes. Three of the identified cytomegalovirus-associated TCR beta chains were confirmed in vitro to be specific for cytomegalovirus antigens. Most TCR sequences were observed very rarely across donors, whereas some public TCRs were present in many individuals. Correlated functional status among segregating V segments might reflect linkage disequilibrium, but an unknown experimental factor could not be ruled out. In an earlier analysis of around 500 of the donors, most TCR beta V segments appeared in productive rearrangements about 90% or about 30% of the time, broadly matching IMGT annotations. In a later genetic analysis, a missense DCLRE1C variant was associated with V-gene and J-gene trimming of TCR beta chains, and the association was replicated in an independent cohort. A total of about 180 TCR beta chains were listed by the study as associated with cytomegalovirus. Because the 87-base-pair reads could not distinguish some IMGT-functional V segments, including TRBV6-2 and TRBV6-3, those segments were excluded. Strong co-occurrence of HLA alleles, especially DR and DQ, made assigning TCR associations to individual alleles difficult. Compared with the roughly 600-donor mean, donors in an Asian-associated ancestry cluster had fewer N-insertions in productive TCRs, according to a later genetic analysis. HLA typing was unavailable for some donors at each locus, so association tests used only the typed subset. At a false discovery rate of 0.05, a later analysis linked around 15,000 TCR beta sequences to specific HLA alleles. A further reported finding was that TCR beta sequences accurately predicted the HLA-A and HLA-B alleles for most subjects in the first cohort.

The chain is encoded by TRBV5-1 joined to TRBJ1-1, with 10 bases matching TRBD1. The TCR was taken from a woman aged 55-70 years in good health and CMV-seropositive. Sample: PBMCs. The nucleotide sequence reads TGCGCCAGCAGCGAAGCCGGGACAGGGGTCACTGAAGCTTTCTTT. This sequence encodes CASSEAGTGVTEAFF.